Described below is a single T cell receptor beta chain sequence and its context. The target antigen is unknown. The sample originates from a study of T-cell memory formation after mild COVID-19. Study conclusions and caveats: Researchers found some responding clones in pre-infection memory, a sign that cross-reactive memory joined. Confirmation was lacking for SARS-CoV-2 specificity of second-wave clones that peaked on day 37. Of the contracting clones, CD4+ ones lay mainly in CM and EM, and CD8+ ones in EMRA.

V gave up 1 base and J gave up 4 bases, with 8 bases separating them. From germline, CDR1 is SGHAT and CDR2 FQNNGV. The CDR3 totals 14 residues. Using constant-segment primers, 5'RACE produced TCR alpha and TCR beta cDNA libraries carrying sample barcodes and UMIs. In TCRdb, the 5' RACE reads were re-called with MiXCR into one record per CDR3 protein. Of a few hundred thousand distinct CDR3 sequences in the sample, 8.5% to 9.5% are singletons; the top ten hold more than 20%. This sequence originates from a man in his late teens or twenties who had mild COVID-19 (a few samples of this study predate the infection). Cell type and time point are not known. The sample was PBMCs or a T cell subset sorted from them (not recorded which). The chain uses TRBV11-2 and TRBJ2-1; D gene ambiguous. CDR3 sequence reads: CASSLGTLYNEQFF. As DNA, the CDR3 is TGTGCCAGCAGCTTAGGAACGCTATACAATGAGCAGTTCTTC.